This TCR beta chain emerged from a study of cytomegalovirus exposure and HLA in healthy donors. Whole-study results and caveats: The study flagged about 150 TCR beta chains as cytomegalovirus-associated.

Both 60 Vbeta primers and 13 Jbeta primers went into the PCR. Libraries were prepared by immunoSEQ multiplex PCR; TCRdb keeps only in-frame clonotypes and omits some of them. Of approximately 95,000 clones in the sample, approximately 72% were seen once. As to this clone: What it binds is not known.

The CDR3 runs 14 residues. V was trimmed by 5 bases and J by 4 bases, leaving 12 bases between them. Germline-derived CDR1 and CDR2 are WNHNN and SYGVQD (reference sequence). Sequencing was performed on PBMCs. The clonotype was recovered from a woman aged 40 to 50 in good health and CMV-seropositive. The chain carries TRBV10-1 and TRBJ2-1; D perhaps matches TRBD2 (5 bases). In DNA, the CDR3 is TGCGCCAGCAGTTCTAGCTTAGAGTACAATGAGCAGTTCTTC. This gives the protein CASSSSLEYNEQFF.